Following are 3 T cell receptor beta chains from one sample sequenced in a study of blood T cell repertoires in COVID-19. Clones were read by immunoSEQ multiplex PCR, and TCRdb kept only the in-frame ones, dropping some. The sample lists approximately 430,000 clones, 86% occurring once. Sequencing used peripheral blood. These receptors were taken from a woman under 40 with active or convalescent COVID-19.

The J gene is TRBJ2-6, the V gene TRBV5-4; possibly TRBD1 for D (6 bases). In germline, CDR1 is SGHNT, CDR2 YYREEE (reference sequence). The CDR3 has 15 residues. V lost 2 bases and J lost 3, with 9 bases in between. As DNA, the CDR3 is TGTGCCAGCAGCTTTGGGGGCGTTGGGGCCAACGTCCTGACTTTC. Translation gives CASSFGGVGANVLTF.

The chain uses TRBV7-6 and TRBJ2-7; TRBD2 aligns across 14 bases. Germline trimming cut 4 bases from V and 5 bases from J; bases unmatched to any gene: 10. CDR3 size: 17 residues. The germline V gene encodes CDR1 SGHVS and CDR2 FNYEAQ. CDR3 residues: CASSSGLAGGPGDEQYF. The CDR3 DNA is TGTGCCAGCAGCTCCGGACTAGCGGGAGGTCCGGGCGACGAGCAGTACTTC.

The chain is built from TRBV24-1 and TRBJ2-1; D is unresolved. V shed 4 bases and J shed 6 bases, with 9 bases lying between them. The CDR3 consists of 13 residues. Germline CDR1 is KGHDR and CDR2 is SFDVKD. The chain's CDR3 is CATSEGPGNEQFF. The CDR3 DNA follows: TGTGCCACCAGTGAGGGCCCAGGCAATGAGCAGTTCTTC.